The sequence of this T cell receptor beta chain was determined in a study of cytomegalovirus exposure and HLA in healthy donors. About this clone: Its matching antigen is unknown.

This PCR relied on a set of 60 Vbeta primers and 13 Jbeta primers. The protocol was immunoSEQ multiplex PCR, while the TCRdb copy is restricted to in-frame clones and leaves out a portion. The sample yields about 110,000 clones, around 60% seen once. Study-wide results and caveats: Among the most significant clusters, several appeared linked to common viral pathogens in a later analysis.

This CDR3 is 18 amino acids long. The germline V gene encodes CDR1 SGHRS and CDR2 YFSETQ. The TCR originated in a man aged 25 to 45 in good health and CMV-seropositive. The chain joins TRBV5-1 to TRBJ2-5; 10 bases are a match to TRBD2. The assigned J gene may be wrong: the sequence end matches TRBJ2-7 better. Sequencing was done on a sample of PBMCs. The CDR3 sequence is CASSLYGSGGLSSYEQYF. Written as DNA, the CDR3 is TGCGCCAGCAGCTTGTATGGTAGCGGGGGGTTAAGCTCCTACGAGCAGTACTTC.